Detailed here is one TCR beta chain. Trimming at V came to 1 base and at J to 6 bases, leaving 7 bases not matched to a gene. This CDR3 contains 16 residues. The V gene's germline CDR1 is SGHVT and CDR2 SQSDAQ. The data are from a study of T cell changes during pregnancy in multiple sclerosis. Here immunoSEQ multiplex PCR was the method, and the copy in TCRdb shows in-frame clones only, minus some. This table holds 20,000 or so clones, 90% found once. The starting material was CD8+ T cells from peripheral blood mononuclear cells, obtained in the third trimester of pregnancy. The clonotype was recovered from a female donor in good health, enrolled as a control in a pregnancy study. The rearrangement uses TRBV7-4 and TRBJ2-7, with TRBD1 matching 12 bases. DNA of the CDR3: TGTGCCAGCAGCTTAGGTCCGGGACAGGGGGCCTCCGAGCAGTACTTC. It specifies CASSLGPGQGASEQYF.